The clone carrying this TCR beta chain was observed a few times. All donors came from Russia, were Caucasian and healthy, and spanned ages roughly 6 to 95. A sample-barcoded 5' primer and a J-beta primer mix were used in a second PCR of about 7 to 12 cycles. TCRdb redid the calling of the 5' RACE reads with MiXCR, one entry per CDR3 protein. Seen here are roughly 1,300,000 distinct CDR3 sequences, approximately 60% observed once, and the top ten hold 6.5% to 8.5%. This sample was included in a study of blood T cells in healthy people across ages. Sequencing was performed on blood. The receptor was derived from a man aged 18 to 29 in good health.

The CDR3 DNA reads as TGTGCCAGCAGCTTCGAGACAGGGCAATATGGCTACACCTTC. Its protein is CASSFETGQYGYTF. This chain uses TRBV13 with TRBJ1-2; 7 bases fit TRBD1. Trimming removed 3 bases from V and 5 bases from J; junction bases left unmatched: 6. This CDR3 has 14 residues. CDR1 is PRHDT and CDR2 is FYEKMQ in the germline V gene (reference sequence).